This T cell receptor (beta chain) was found in a study of beta chain features in type 1 diabetes. Findings of the study overall: Reduced insertions and increased deletions marked VDJ junctions in type 1 diabetes patients. Type 1 diabetes patients showed a moderate but significant shortening of TCRB CDR3s in all four CD4+ subsets.

The germline gives CDR1 SGHVS, CDR2 FNYEAQ. The CDR3 is made up of 15 amino acids. The V end was cut by 0 bases, the J end by 7 bases, with 13 bases between. Central memory, naive, regulatory and stem cell-like memory CD4+ cells were sorted by CD45RO/CCR7/CD25/CD127/CD95/CD27. Sorting produced populations that all topped 95% purity. This clone has more than one count but fewer than ten. Its antigen is unidentified. Since all of the isolated RNA was reverse transcribed, expressed TCRB transcripts were what got sequenced. Using immunoSEQ multiplex PCR, the repertoire was profiled, and TCRdb retains in-frame clones only, with some absent. The data show about 270,000 clones, 13% to 15% seen once.

This chain joins TRBV7-6 and TRBJ2-1; D gene unclear. The specimen was naive CD4+ T cells from blood. The sequence derives from a man younger than 45 with type 1 diabetes. The CDR3 loop is CASSLASVWSNEQFF. The CDR3 DNA follows: TGTGCCAGCAGCTTAGCGAGCGTTTGGTCAAATGAGCAGTTCTTC.